The next 27 T cell receptor beta chains were all read from a single sample in a study of T-cell reconstitution after alpha-beta-depleted transplantation in children. The authors prepared the TCRbeta library with unique molecular identifiers. One entry per CDR3 protein results from TCRdb running MiXCR on the PCR reads. Counted here are approximately 400,000 distinct CDR3 sequences, around 15% occurring once; the ten biggest clones make up approximately 29%. This material consisted of PBMCs, mostly from graft donor cells, taken 360 days after TCRalphabeta/CD19-depleted stem cell transplant. The origin of the receptors is a boy under two years old who had a stem cell transplant for Wiskott-Aldrich syndrome, so the T cells may come from the graft donor.

The chain couples TRBV24-1 to TRBJ2-7, with D unclear. Germline V gene data show CDR1 as KGHDR and CDR2 as SFDVKD. V shed 0 bases and J shed 4 bases, with 9 bases lying between them. CDR3 size: 14 residues. CDR3 residues: CATSDLRAPYEQYF. In nucleotides, the CDR3 is TGTGCCACCAGTGATTTGCGGGCCCCTTACGAGCAGTACTTC.

This clonotype was observed a handful of times. The chain is built from TRBV28 and TRBJ2-1; possibly TRBD1 or TRBD2 for D (6 bases each). Germline V CDR1 and CDR2: MDHEN, SYDVKM. The CDR3 has 11 amino acids. Trimming left V 8 bases short and J 15 bases short, with 17 bases between. The CDR3 DNA reads TGTGCCAGCGGGGGGACACCCGGCGGGTTCTTC. It is translated as CASGGTPGGFF. The full variable domain, with the rest looked up from reference TRBV28 and TRBJ2-1, is DVKVTQSSRYLVKRTGEKVFLECVQDMDHENMFWYRQDPGLGLRLIYFSYDVKMKEKGDIPEGYSVSREKKERFSLILESASTNQTSMYLCASGGTPGGFFGPGTRLTVL.

This chain links TRBV2 with TRBJ2-5, with 7 bases lining up with TRBD1. The J segment lost 5 bases and the V segment lost 4 bases, leaving 7 bases of the junction unmatched. Germline-derived CDR1 and CDR2 are SNHLY and FYNNEI. The CDR3 totals 14 residues. In DNA, the CDR3 is TGTGCCAGCAGTGCTAGACAGGGCCGGGAGACCCAGTACTTC. Its translation is CASSARQGRETQYF.

This chain connects TRBV7-9 to TRBJ2-3; tentatively, D is TRBD1 (6 bases). The CDR3 runs to 15 residues. The germline V gene has CDR1 SEHNR and CDR2 FQNEAQ (reference sequence). The germline V and J ends were trimmed by 5 bases and 0 bases, with 12 bases remaining between them. CDR3 protein: CASSGTSTSTDTQYF. The CDR3 DNA is TGTGCCAGCAGCGGGACATCGACTAGCACAGATACGCAGTATTTT.

This clonotype appeared a few times. The genes are TRBV2 and TRBJ1-1; TRBD1 matches 8 bases. The germline gives CDR1 SNHLY, CDR2 FYNNEI. The V gene end was trimmed by 3 bases and the J gene end by 0 bases; junction bases not matched to a gene: 3. The CDR3 sequence is 15 residues long. The DNA of the CDR3 is TGTGCCAGCAGTGATCCGGGACAGGTGAACACTGAAGCTTTCTTT. It codes for CASSDPGQVNTEAFF. Filled out from reference TRBV2 and TRBJ1-1, the complete variable domain reads EPEVTQTPSHQVTQMGQEVILRCVPISNHLYFYWYRQILGQKVEFLVSFYNNEISEKSEIFDDQFSVERPDGSNFTLKIRSTKLEDSAMYFCASSDPGQVNTEAFFGQGTRLTVV.

This clonotype showed up just a few times. V is TRBV6-5 and J is TRBJ2-4; 9 nucleotides agree with TRBD1. Looked up from germline, CDR1 is MNHEY and CDR2 is SVGAGI. The CDR3 runs to 16 residues. With 6 bases clipped from V and 1 base from J, the junction kept 7 bases outside the gene matches. The CDR3 is CASSLIQGAAKNIQYF. The CDR3 DNA reads as TGTGCCAGCAGCTTAATACAGGGGGCGGCCAAAAACATTCAGTACTTC.

This clonotype occurred a few times. The V and J genes are TRBV11-2 and TRBJ2-1; 9 positions match TRBD2. CDR1 and CDR2 (germline): SGHAT, FQNNGV. This CDR3 contains 18 residues. The V and J ends lost 5 bases and 8 bases, in that order; junction bases with no gene match: 19. The CDR3 DNA reads TGTGCCAGCAGCCTCCTGTGGCTAGCGGGACTGAAAAGGGATGAGCAGTTCTTC. Protein product: CASSLLWLAGLKRDEQFF.

This chain connects TRBV5-5 to TRBJ1-1; D gene uncertain. The germline CDR1 and CDR2 sequences are SGHKS and YYEKEE (reference sequence). V was clipped by 1 base and J by 10 bases, with 17 bases between them. This CDR3 has 14 amino acids. The CDR3 nucleotides read TGTGCCAGCAGCTTGTTTGGGAAATCCACGGCAGCTTTCTTT. This translates into CASSLFGKSTAAFF.

The sample holds many counts of this clonotype. The chain combines TRBV12-3 or TRBV12-4 with TRBJ1-5; D possibly corresponds to TRBD1 (6 bases). CDR3 length: 19 residues. The ends were cut back, 4 bases at V and 0 bases at J, with 22 bases in the middle. The CDR3 DNA reads TGTGCCAGCAGTTCGCGTCGGGGTGGCAGGGGAGGTAGCAATCAGCCCCAGCATTTT. Protein: CASSSRRGGRGGSNQPQHF.

This clonotype was picked up one time. The chain uses TRBV5-1 and TRBJ2-6, with D unresolved. Germline loops: CDR1 SGHRS, CDR2 YFSETQ. V gave up 0 bases and J gave up 0 bases, with 13 bases separating them. CDR3 length: 18 residues. In DNA form, the CDR3 reads TGCGCCAGCAGCTTGGTTTGGGGTAGAATCTCTGGGGCCAACGTCCTGACTTTC. This gives the protein CASSLVWGRISGANVLTF.

The table lists this clonotype with a few counts. The chain combines TRBV10-1 with TRBJ1-5, with D uncertain. Germline values: CDR1 WNHNN, CDR2 SYGVQD (reference sequence). The CDR3 length is 13 residues. With 4 bases removed from V and 1 base from J, the gap between germline ends came to 5 bases. The CDR3: CASSVDSNQPQHF. The CDR3, as DNA: TGCGCCAGCAGTGTAGACAGCAATCAGCCCCAGCATTTT.

The chain is built from TRBV28 and TRBJ2-4; 9 nucleotides agree with TRBD1. Germline CDR1 reads MDHEN; CDR2 reads SYDVKM. This CDR3 is 14 amino acids long. Trimming took 7 bases from V and 7 from J; bases not matched to a gene: 8. The CDR3 coding sequence is TGTGCCAGCACCCCGGGACAGGGCCCCAACATTCAGTACTTC. It translates to CASTPGQGPNIQYF.

This clonotype was seen once. This rearrangement joins TRBV10-3 to TRBJ2-5; D is perhaps TRBD1 or TRBD2 (5 bases each). The germline V and J ends were trimmed by 5 bases and 0 bases, with 16 bases remaining between them. CDR1 is ENHRY and CDR2 is SYGVKD in the germline V gene. The CDR3 is made up of 16 amino acids. DNA of the CDR3: TGTGCCATCAGTCCCTCAGGGACCCCGTACCAAGAGACCCAGTACTTC. It encodes CAISPSGTPYQETQYF.

This clonotype appeared many times. The chain employs TRBV29-1 and TRBJ1-1; D is possibly TRBD1 (5 bases). The CDR3 sequence is 12 residues long. V gave up 6 bases and J gave up 2 bases, with 10 bases separating them. Per the germline V gene, CDR1 is SQVTM and CDR2 is ANQGSEA. CDR3 sequence: CSVRQINTEAFF. The DNA of the CDR3 is TGCAGCGTCCGACAGATAAACACTGAAGCTTTCTTT.

The chain carries TRBV24-1 and TRBJ2-2; D is unresolved. This CDR3 contains 13 residues. V was trimmed by 3 bases and J by 6 bases, leaving 7 bases between them. Germline-derived CDR1 and CDR2 are KGHDR and SFDVKD. CDR3: CATSDGGPGELFF. CDR3 bases: TGTGCCACCAGTGATGGCGGACCCGGGGAGCTGTTTTTT.

The chain uses TRBV10-3 and TRBJ2-5; 7 nucleotides agree with TRBD1. Trimming took 2 bases from V and 9 from J; bases not matched to a gene: 9. The CDR3 contains 14 residues. Germline V lookup: CDR1 ENHRY, CDR2 SYGVKD. CDR3 DNA sequence: TGTGCCATCAGTGAGGCGGACAGGCCTTTGGCCCAGTACTTC. It is translated as CAISEADRPLAQYF.

In its sample, this clonotype was seen a few times. This chain links TRBV20-1 with TRBJ1-5; tentatively, D is TRBD1 (5 bases). CDR1 is DFQATT and CDR2 is SNEGSKA in the germline V gene (reference sequence). V gave up 5 bases and J gave up 0 bases, with 17 bases separating them. There are 16 residues in the CDR3. CDR3 region: CSAENSRGYSNQPQHF. CDR3 in DNA: TGCAGTGCTGAAAACTCGAGGGGTTATAGCAATCAGCCCCAGCATTTT.

The V call is TRBV7-8, the J call TRBJ2-1, with D maybe TRBD2 (5 bases). CDR3 length equals 12 residues. Germline values: CDR1 SGHVS, CDR2 FQNEAQ. Trimming removed 4 bases at V and 10 bases at J, with 11 bases between. CDR3 protein: CASSWAGGEQFF. CDR3 in DNA: TGTGCCAGCAGCTGGGCAGGAGGAGAGCAGTTCTTC.

This clonotype was counted only a few times. The gene calls are TRBV4-3 and TRBJ2-7; the D gene is possibly TRBD2 (6 bases). The V gene's germline CDR1 is LGHNA and CDR2 YSLEER. The CDR3 covers 15 residues. Trimming left V 0 bases short and J 2 bases short, with 11 bases between. The CDR3 region is CASSQDPGGAYEQYF. Here the CDR3 DNA reads TGCGCCAGCAGCCAAGATCCGGGCGGGGCCTACGAGCAGTACTTC.

In this sample, this clonotype turned up many times. J is TRBJ2-3 and V is TRBV5-1, with 7 bases aligning to TRBD2. Germline CDR1 is SGHRS and CDR2 is YFSETQ. CDR3 length equals 16 residues. Trimming at V came to 2 bases and at J to 3 bases, leaving 9 bases not matched to a gene. This CDR3 reads CASSFGRLAGTDTQYF. CDR3 nucleotides: TGCGCCAGCAGCTTCGGGCGACTAGCAGGTACAGATACGCAGTATTTT.

This chain connects TRBV2 to TRBJ2-7, with D maybe TRBD2 (6 bases). The germline gives CDR1 SNHLY, CDR2 FYNNEI. The germline V and J ends were trimmed by 4 bases and 7 bases, with 20 bases remaining between them. The CDR3 covers 15 residues. The DNA of the CDR3 is TGTGCCAGCAGTGGATTCTTTGGGGAACGGGGGGAGCAGTACTTC. It translates to CASSGFFGERGEQYF.

This chain joins TRBV11-1 and TRBJ2-1; 16 positions match TRBD2. V lost 4 bases to trimming and J lost 0 bases; unmatched junction nucleotides: 6. CDR1 and CDR2 from the germline V gene are SGHAT and FQDESV (reference sequence). The length of the CDR3 is 19 residues. The CDR3 sequence: CASSSSGLAGGSSYNEQFF. In nucleotides, the CDR3 is TGTGCCAGCAGCTCCTCGGGACTAGCGGGGGGGAGCTCCTACAATGAGCAGTTCTTC.

In this sample, this clonotype turned up many times. V and J are TRBV7-2 and TRBJ2-2; TRBD2 matches at 9 bases. CDR3 size: 16 residues. The junction had 5 bases not matched to a gene; V was cut back by 5 bases and J by 1 base. Germline assignment: CDR1 SGHTA and CDR2 FQGNSA. The CDR3 here is CASSLLAGKNTGELFF. In DNA form, the CDR3 reads TGTGCCAGCAGCCTTCTAGCGGGGAAGAACACCGGGGAGCTGTTTTTT.

This clonotype has only a few counts. V and J are TRBV20-1 and TRBJ2-5; D is unclear. Germline-derived CDR1 and CDR2 are DFQATT and SNEGSKA (reference sequence). The CDR3 has 13 amino acids. The V gene lost 0 bases and the J gene lost 5 bases, with 10 bases spanning the gap. In DNA form, the CDR3 reads TGCAGTGCTAGAGATTTGATAACGGAGACCCAGTACTTC. Translating gives CSARDLITETQYF.

This rearrangement joins TRBV15 to TRBJ2-5, with no clear D. Trimming cost V 3 bases and J 1 base, with 6 bases left between them. Germline CDR1 reads LNHNV; CDR2 reads YYDKDF (reference sequence). The CDR3 is 13 residues long. The DNA for the CDR3 is TGTGCCACCAGCAGGTGGGCCCAAGAGACCCAGTACTTC. Protein sequence: CATSRWAQETQYF.

This clonotype was detected many times. This chain connects TRBV24-1 to TRBJ2-3; 9 bases map to TRBD1. This CDR3 is built from 15 residues. Germline V lookup: CDR1 KGHDR, CDR2 SFDVKD. With V trimmed by 4 bases and J by 3 bases, 4 bases remained unmatched. CDR3 coding DNA: TGTGCCACCAGTGACCAGGGACAGGGAACAGATACGCAGTATTTT. Translating gives CATSDQGQGTDTQYF.

This clonotype was picked up a small number of times. The rearrangement uses TRBV12-3 or TRBV12-4 and TRBJ1-1; 10 bases are shared with TRBD1. Germline trimming cut 2 bases from V and 1 base from J; bases unmatched to any gene: 4. The CDR3 is made up of 16 amino acids. The CDR3 spells CASSLRRTGGNTEAFF. For the CDR3, the DNA is TGTGCCAGCAGTTTACGAAGGACAGGGGGGAACACTGAAGCTTTCTTT.